This T cell receptor (beta chain) was observed in a study of T cell responses to AZD1222 COVID-19 vaccine. Trimming cost V 2 bases and J 6 bases, with 8 bases left between them. CDR1 GTSNPN and CDR2 SVGIG come from the germline V gene (reference sequence). The CDR3 is 11 amino acids. The study, taken as a whole, reports: Donor demographics were predominantly white British with a female majority; clonal diversity may be underestimated. Two AZD1222 administrations were followed by greater Spike-specific TCR breadth and depth.

TCRdb's table, derived via immunoSEQ multiplex PCR, lists solely in-frame clones and lacks some. The sample has about 100,000 clones; 86% are singletons. Note on this clone: Its specificity is unknown.

The rearrangement uses TRBV30 and TRBJ2-7, with D unresolved. Source: peripheral blood, taken on day 0 of AZD1222 vaccination. The TCR sequence derives from an adult in good health. CDR3 DNA sequence: TGTGCCTGGAGTTCGAGCACCGAGCAGTACTTC. Translated, it gives CAWSSSTEQYF.